This T cell receptor (beta chain) was sequenced for a study of cytomegalovirus exposure and HLA in healthy donors listed by TCRdb under 2017. Regarding the complete study: According to an earlier analysis of 587 of the donors, about 179 million T cells yielded 117 million unique TCR beta sequences and about 300 Gb of sequence data. Among a few hundred genotyped donors of the cohort, an average of about 240,000 unique TCR beta nucleotide sequences were sequenced per donor, 15% to 20% of them non-productive. In addition to the first cohort of 500 to 850 subjects, a separate validation cohort of 130 or so different subjects was used. The study aimed to test whether cataloging public T cell receptors could reveal signatures of past pathogen exposure. Every repertoire in the discovery cohort had been generated on one and the same sequencing platform. Because of strong linkage in the cohort, a few DR-DQ haplotypes were treated as single units for association and clustering. A later analysis re-examined previously published TCR beta repertoires from over 500 donors and added high-resolution HLA genotyping to investigate patterns of TCR occurrence. The study used immunosequencing to profile the T cell repertoires of several hundred subjects and linked those repertoires to cytomegalovirus serostatus. Donor age, sex, ethnicity and CMV serostatus were collected together with the repertoire data. High-throughput TCR immunosequencing, statistical association of individual TCRs with disease status, and machine learning were combined to predict cytomegalovirus infection status. Rather than drawing on any new phenotypic data, the later analysis identified candidate immune exposures from TCR beta sequences and the way those sequences occurred across donors. Among the approximately 400 genotyped donors, approximately 81% belonged to the genetic ancestry cluster associated with self-reported Caucasian donors. Around 300 gigabases of sequencing data and some 85 million unique TCR sequences were included in an early release covering about 620 HLA-typed donors. Typing coverage varied by locus: about 620-630 donors for A, B, C, DRB1 and DQB1; 500 to 550 for DQA1; approximately 570 for DPA1; approximately 450 for DPB1. In a later genetic analysis, genome-wide SNP genotypes for 398 of the 666 donors were used, and that subset was treated as a discovery cohort. HLA typing included class I and class II loci at four-digit resolution. An earlier analysis of around 640 of the donors used high-throughput TCR beta sequencing to judge whether each TCR beta V gene segment behaved as functional or pseudogenic.

V gives up 5 bases and J gives up 3 bases, and the segment between their germline ends measures 16 bases. CDR1 and CDR2, looked up from the germline V gene (reference sequence), are MNHNY and SVGAGI. The cysteine opens and the phenylalanine closes a CDR3 of 15 amino acids. Only the CDR3 DNA is retained, 45 bases long and in frame from the first base. Library generation was performed with the immunoSEQ multiplex PCR assay. A mixture of 60 forward primers for TCR Vbeta segments and 13 reverse primers for TCR Jbeta segments was used in the multiplex PCR. Amplification of the CDR3 region of rearranged TCR beta genes was performed with a multiplex PCR assay on genomic DNA. The amplified TCR beta libraries were sequenced on the Illumina HiSeq System as 87-base-pair reads. The authors processed their data as follows. A later analysis counted approximately 74 million unique TCR beta chains across the 690 or so repertoires, and around 9.9 million of these chains were shared by at least two donors. Raw reads were error-corrected and collapsed into unique sequences with a nearest-neighbor algorithm that merged closely related sequences to remove PCR and sequencing errors. To assign V, D and J gene segments, CDR3 sequences were aligned to IMGT reference sequences. For a sequence to be retained, a match of at least six nucleotides to both a V gene segment and a J gene segment was required. A rearrangement was called productive if the CDR3 had no stop codons and remained in frame with V and J, and every other rearrangement was called non-productive. Following IMGT convention, CDR3 was defined as the stretch from the second conserved V-encoded cysteine to the conserved J-encoded phenylalanine. The earlier analysis of about 590 of the donors excluded sequences that lacked an unambiguous match to a single V gene segment. An earlier analysis of 587 of the donors classified V segments as functional when productive rearrangements were above 56.7% and as segregating when the standard deviation between donors was above 5%. A statistical classification framework was built to diagnose cytomegalovirus status from the catalog of TCR beta chain sequences. A later analysis assigned V and J genes by comparing TCR nucleotide sequences with IMGT/GENE-DB human TR gene sequences. A later analysis assigned CDR3 sequences and most-parsimonious VDJ recombination scenarios with the TCRdist pipeline. In a later analysis, each TCR beta chain was defined by its CDR3 amino acid sequence together with its V-gene family, and reads lacking a unique V-gene family were excluded. A later analysis removed over 500 highly shared, low-generation-probability nucleotide sequences to deal with suspected cross-contamination and a sequencing artifact. In a later analysis, a clonal expansion index for each public chain was calculated from normalized within-repertoire ranks of inferred template counts. In a later analysis, generation probabilities were computed using a VDJ recombination model fitted to out-of-frame rearrangements, and the results were checked against IGoR. A later analysis scored TCR-TCR, TCR-HLA and TCR-CMV co-occurrence with hypergeometric tests, applying a repertoire-size bias correction to TCR pairs. False discovery rates were estimated in a later analysis by permuting HLA or CMV assignments 20 times. In a later analysis, co-occurring TCRs were grouped using DBSCAN, and TCRdist sequence similarity was added for clustering within HLA-allele-positive subsets. Repertoires with fewer than 30,000 or more than 120,000 public chains, plus five repertoires with anomalous nucleotide sharing, were excluded from co-occurrence clustering. The table was pulled from immuneACCESS by TCRdb, which kept in-frame rearrangements only. Such tables lose some clones; where checked, under half of the loss comes from unresolved V genes, and the rest has no known cause. That table is the source of V, J and clone size, and D and trimming were worked out from the DNA. The sample has around 180,000 clones on record, over 60% of them singletons. The ten most abundant clones make up approximately 1% of the sample.

The cohort was made up of 666 healthy bone marrow donors. At the time of sampling, all cohort members were nominally healthy, though unrecorded immune exposures were likely present. The donor was CMV seronegative and belonged to the group of roughly 330 seronegative cohort members. Every donor gave a peripheral blood sample, and the peripheral blood mononuclear cells from that sample were used for TCR beta sequencing. The Qiagen DNeasy Blood Extraction Kit was used to extract genomic DNA from the blood cell samples. On this clone: This clone's antigen is unknown. No base qualities exist here, and no much larger clone lies one base off it.

General study outcomes and caveats: In a later analysis, HLA-associated TCR beta chains showed more clonal expansion and lower generation probabilities than non-associated chains that were equally common. Because HLA typing was missing for some donors at each locus, association tests included only the typed subset. The authors suggested that the approach could potentially be extended to other disease states and immunological phenotypes. The study gave a list of about 170 TCR beta chains associated with cytomegalovirus. In a later analysis, the rate of TCR association differed among HLA loci, with DRB1 alleles having the most associated TCRs and HLA-C alleles having the fewest. In both the original and validation cohorts, the classifier was reported to diagnose cytomegalovirus status with high specificity and sensitivity. Some IMGT-functional V segments, including TRBV6-2 and TRBV6-3, could not be distinguished by the 87-base-pair reads and were therefore excluded. A cluster of highly shared sequence variants was judged likely to represent a technical artifact of the sequencing pipeline. In this cohort, only TCR beta chains were sequenced, and detectable features were limited by the absence of alpha or paired-chain data. Linkage disequilibrium might explain the correlated functional status among segregating V segments, but an unknown experimental factor could not be ruled out. A few of the identified cytomegalovirus-associated TCR beta chains were confirmed in vitro to be specific for cytomegalovirus antigens. For the cohort, immune exposure information was limited to CMV serostatus. The earlier analysis of 450 to 700 of the donors excluded seventeen rarely observed V segments, including chromosome 9 orphons, because counts were too low. Most TCR sequences were seen in very few donors, while some public TCRs were found in many individuals. In a later genetic analysis, fewer N-insertions in productive TCRs were reported among donors in an Asian-associated ancestry cluster than the roughly 700-donor mean. Roughly uniform sequencing depth across donors was assumed in presence/absence analyses, although this assumption may not hold. When HLA alleles, especially DR and DQ, strongly co-occurred, attributing TCR associations to individual alleles was difficult. In a later analysis, 15,000 to 20,000 TCR beta sequences were associated with specific HLA alleles at a false discovery rate of 0.05. In a later genetic analysis, a missense DCLRE1C variant was associated with V-gene and J-gene trimming of TCR beta chains, and the association was replicated in an independent cohort. An earlier analysis of approximately 540 of the donors showed that most TCR beta V segments appeared in productive rearrangements either about 87% or about 30% of the time, which broadly matched IMGT annotations. Most CMV-associated TCR beta chains appeared to be HLA-restricted in a later analysis, and the HLA associations seemed to be driven largely by CMV exposure. According to a later analysis, parvovirus B19, influenza, CMV and Epstein-Barr virus appeared linked to several top co-occurrence clusters. A further reported finding was that TCR beta sequences accurately predicted the HLA-A and HLA-B alleles for most subjects in the first cohort.

The V gene is TRBV6-6 and the J gene is TRBJ1-2, with no confident D gene call. The TCR comes from a woman in her thirties or forties in good health and CMV-seronegative. Source material: PBMCs. The CDR3 protein sequence reads: CASSRGISAYYGYTF. Here is the DNA: TGTGCCAGCAGTCGCGGAATCTCGGCGTACTATGGCTACACCTTC.